Below are 11 T cell receptor beta chains sequenced from a single sample in a study of cytomegalovirus exposure and HLA in healthy donors. Clones were read by immunoSEQ multiplex PCR, and TCRdb kept only the in-frame ones, dropping some. The table has some 130,000 clones, roughly four fifths seen once. The source material was PBMCs. The receptors shown here come from a man aged 25 to 45 in good health and CMV-seropositive.

This chain uses TRBV2 with TRBJ2-5; 9 positions agree with TRBD1. J lost 5 bases, V lost 7 bases, and 8 bases had no gene match. Germline values: CDR1 SNHLY, CDR2 FYNNEI. This CDR3 region has 14 residues. DNA of the CDR3: TGTGCCAGCACCACCGGGACAGGGCTGGAGACCCAGTACTTC. Protein product: CASTTGTGLETQYF. Variable domain in full (rest from reference TRBV2 and TRBJ2-5): EPEVTQTPSHQVTQMGQEVILRCVPISNHLYFYWYRQILGQKVEFLVSFYNNEISEKSEIFDDQFSVERPDGSNFTLKIRSTKLEDSAMYFCASTTGTGLETQYFGPGTRLLVL.

The chain employs TRBV5-1 and TRBJ2-1; possible D gene TRBD1, 5 bases. CDR1 SGHRS and CDR2 YFSETQ come from the germline V gene. The CDR3 has 13 amino acids. V shed 2 bases and J shed 7 bases, with 10 bases lying between them. In DNA, the CDR3 is TGCGCCAGCAGCTTTTGGGGCAATAATGAGCAGTTCTTC. Translation: CASSFWGNNEQFF. The full variable domain, rest sourced from reference TRBV5-1 and TRBJ2-1, is KAGVTQTPRYLIKTRGQQVTLSCSPISGHRSVSWYQQTPGQGLQFLFEYFSETQRNKGNFPGRFSGRQFSNSRSEMNVSTLELGDSALYLCASSFWGNNEQFFGPGTRLTVL.

This chain links TRBV29-1 with TRBJ2-4; 12 nucleotides align to TRBD2. The CDR3 consists of 17 residues. V shed 3 bases and J 0 bases; nucleotides not matched to a gene: 6. The germline V gene encodes CDR1 SQVTM and CDR2 ANQGSEA. This chain's CDR3 is CSVDSSGRAGAKNIQYF. The CDR3 region has the DNA TGCAGCGTTGATTCTAGCGGGAGGGCCGGAGCCAAAAACATTCAGTACTTC.

This chain uses TRBV4-2 with TRBJ1-2; D might be TRBD1 (5 bases). Deletions cut 4 bases from V and 3 bases from J, with 15 bases between. CDR3 length equals 15 residues. The V gene's germline CDR1 is LGHNA and CDR2 YNFKEQ. CDR3 in DNA: TGTGCCAGCAGCCCCATTGCAGGGTCTGACTATGGCTACACCTTC. The encoded protein is CASSPIAGSDYGYTF.

V gene TRBV5-1 combines with J gene TRBJ1-1; D gene ambiguous. The CDR3 is 16 residues long. CDR1 is SGHRS, CDR2 YFSETQ, per germline. Between the trimmed V and J ends, which lost 4 bases and 2 bases, there was a span of 18 bases. CDR3 coding DNA: TGCGCCAGCAGCCCGCAAATTCCCAGGCCCAACACTGAAGCTTTCTTT. Protein product: CASSPQIPRPNTEAFF.

The chain couples TRBV12-5 to TRBJ2-1; the D gene is possibly TRBD2 (5 bases). Germline-derived CDR1 and CDR2 are LGHNT and FRNRAP. This CDR3 is 16 amino acids long. With 7 bases removed from V and 0 bases from J, the gap between germline ends came to 16 bases. The CDR3 region has the DNA TGTGCTAGTGCGGCGGCGGGCGAGAGCTCCTACAATGAGCAGTTCTTC. Amino acids: CASAAAGESSYNEQFF.

V gene TRBV7-8 combines with J gene TRBJ2-2; 9 nucleotides line up with TRBD1. The CDR3 extends over 19 amino acids. J was trimmed by 4 bases and V by 5 bases; bases with no gene match: 17. Germline V CDR1 and CDR2: SGHVS, FQNEAQ. CDR3 nucleotides: TGTGCCAGCAGCCCGCGCCCCGGGACAGGGATTGGGGGCACCGGGGAGCTGTTTTTT. Its protein product is CASSPRPGTGIGGTGELFF.

Written as DNA, the CDR3 is TGCGCCAGCAGTGAGGGACTAGTCTCCTACGAGCAGTACTTC. This translates into CASSEGLVSYEQYF. V is TRBV5-1 and J is TRBJ2-7, with TRBD2 matching 8 bases. CDR3 length equals 14 residues. Trimming cost V 5 bases and J 0 bases; bases outside gene matches: 4. Per germline, CDR1 SGHRS and CDR2 YFSETQ.

J is TRBJ2-3 and V is TRBV9; 7 positions agree with TRBD2. V gave up 0 bases and J gave up 5 bases; unmatched junction bases: 3. The CDR3 contains 14 residues. Germline-derived CDR1 and CDR2 are SGDLS and YYNGEE. This CDR3 is CASSVVGRGDTQYF. The DNA for the CDR3 is TGTGCCAGCAGCGTAGTAGGGAGGGGAGATACGCAGTATTTT. The full variable domain, with the rest looked up from reference TRBV9 and TRBJ2-3, is DSGVTQTPKHLITATGQRVTLRCSPRSGDLSVYWYQQSLDQGLQFLIQYYNGEERAKGNILERFSAQQFPDLHSELNLSSLELGDSALYFCASSVVGRGDTQYFGPGTRLTVL.

The rearrangement links TRBV6-4 to TRBJ2-3; 9 bases are a match to TRBD2. The CDR3 is 16 residues long. Losses at the gene ends were 3 bases for V and 6 bases for J; bases not matched to a gene: 10. CDR1 MRHNA and CDR2 SNTAGT come from the germline V gene. The DNA for the CDR3 is TGTGCCAGCAGTGATGTTTCGGCTAGCGGGAAGGATACGCAGTATTTT. Its protein is CASSDVSASGKDTQYF.

The J gene is TRBJ1-2, the V gene TRBV7-8; a weak D match, TRBD1 (5 bases). Germline CDR1 SGHVS, CDR2 FQNEAQ. The CDR3 is 14 amino acids. V was cut by 1 base and J by 4 bases, with 10 bases left in between. The CDR3 nucleotides are TGTGCCAGCAGCTTAGGGGGACTGATCTATGGCTACACCTTC. Translation gives CASSLGGLIYGYTF.